Below, 10 T cell receptor beta chains from the same sample are listed, as sequenced in a study of T cell responses to AZD1222 COVID-19 vaccine. Assay used: immunoSEQ multiplex PCR; TCRdb lists only in-frame clones, some missing. Seen here are 120,000 or so clones, about 90% observed once, and the top ten hold approximately 15%. The source was peripheral blood, collected 28 days after the second AZD1222 dose. These receptors were collected from an adult who received the AZD1222 COVID-19 vaccine.

This sequence joins TRBV28 and TRBJ1-4; 7 bases align to TRBD1. V shed 6 bases, J shed 4 bases, and the junction held 11 bases outside the gene matches. The CDR3 extends over 16 amino acids. Germline loops: CDR1 MDHEN, CDR2 SYDVKM. CDR3 amino acids: CASRRDNRGFNEKLFF. The CDR3 DNA sequence: TGTGCCAGCAGGCGTGATAACAGGGGCTTTAATGAAAAACTGTTTTTT.

The chain uses TRBV30 and TRBJ2-5, with D perhaps TRBD1 (6 bases). This CDR3 spans 11 amino acids. Germline V gene sequence: CDR1 GTSNPN, CDR2 SVGIG (reference sequence). V was trimmed by 3 bases and J by 6 bases, leaving 8 bases between them. The CDR3 protein is CAWRQGQTQYF. The CDR3 nucleotides read TGTGCCTGGAGGCAGGGGCAGACCCAGTACTTC. Using reference TRBV30 and TRBJ2-5 for the parts outside the CDR3, the full variable domain is SQTIHQWPATLVQPVGSPLSLECTVEGTSNPNLYWYRQAAGRGLQLLFYSVGIGQISSEVPQNLSASRPQDRQFILSSKKLLLSDSGFYLCAWRQGQTQYFGPGTRLLVL.

This chain uses TRBV5-1 with TRBJ2-2; 12 nucleotides agree with TRBD1. This CDR3 has 15 residues. V shed 4 bases and J 8 bases; nucleotides not matched to a gene: 6. Germline-derived CDR1 and CDR2 are SGHRS and YFSETQ. The CDR3 DNA reads TGCGCCAGCAGCCGGGGGACAGGGGGCTTAGGGGAGCTGTTTTTT. It encodes CASSRGTGGLGELFF.

The J gene is TRBJ1-5, the V gene TRBV15, with D unresolved. Trimming took 0 bases from V and 6 from J, leaving 6 bases between them. Germline CDR1 reads LNHNV; CDR2 reads YYDKDF (reference sequence). The length of the CDR3 is 13 residues. The CDR3 loop reads CATSRDHGQPQHF. CDR3 DNA sequence: TGTGCCACCAGCAGAGATCACGGTCAGCCCCAGCATTTT.

The gene calls are TRBV5-5 and TRBJ2-5; TRBD2 is a possible D gene (5 bases). CDR1 is SGHKS, CDR2 YYEKEE, per germline (reference sequence). Trimming cost V 1 base and J 5 bases, with 9 bases left between them. The CDR3 covers 13 residues. The CDR3 loop reads CASSLTGFETQYF. CDR3 coding DNA: TGTGCCAGCAGCTTGACGGGATTTGAGACCCAGTACTTC.

The chain employs TRBV7-7 and TRBJ2-1; 7 bases fit TRBD1. The CDR3 spans 15 residues. In germline, CDR1 is SSHAT, CDR2 FNYEAQ (reference sequence). With V trimmed by 5 bases and J by 0 bases, 4 bases remained unmatched. The CDR3 loop reads CASSRDSASYNEQFF. CDR3 DNA: TGTGCCAGCAGCAGGGACAGTGCCTCCTACAATGAGCAGTTCTTC.

This chain links TRBV2 with TRBJ2-7; D remains ambiguous. Germline V gives CDR1 SNHLY, CDR2 FYNNEI. V was shortened by 8 bases and J by 1 base, with 9 bases between the two germline ends. There are 12 residues in the CDR3. CDR3 nucleotide sequence: TGTGCCAGCGAGCAGGTTTCCTACGAGCAGTACTTC. Protein sequence: CASEQVSYEQYF. Full variable domain (remainder filled in from reference TRBV2 and TRBJ2-7): EPEVTQTPSHQVTQMGQEVILRCVPISNHLYFYWYRQILGQKVEFLVSFYNNEISEKSEIFDDQFSVERPDGSNFTLKIRSTKLEDSAMYFCASEQVSYEQYFGPGTRLTVT.

CDR3 coding DNA: TGTGCCAGCAGTGAAGGTTGGGGGGGGGATGGCTACACCTTC. Translation: CASSEGWGGDGYTF. The V call is TRBV6-1, the J call TRBJ1-2; possible D gene TRBD1, 5 bases. The V gene lost 1 base and the J gene lost 6 bases, with 12 bases spanning the gap. This CDR3 contains 14 residues. Germline V lookup: CDR1 MNHNS, CDR2 SASEGT.

This clone was observed once. This chain links TRBV2 with TRBJ1-5; D not resolved. Germline values: CDR1 SNHLY, CDR2 FYNNEI. The length of the CDR3 is 15 residues. Trimming pared 4 bases from V and 0 bases from J, leaving 10 bases between. CDR3: CASSADDYSNQPQHF. CDR3 DNA: TGTGCCAGCAGTGCCGACGATTATAGCAATCAGCCCCAGCATTTT.

This rearrangement joins TRBV2 to TRBJ2-6, with 9 positions matching TRBD1. CDR3 size: 17 residues. Trimming removed 3 bases from V and 4 bases from J; junction bases left unmatched: 7. CDR1 is SNHLY, CDR2 FYNNEI, per germline. The CDR3 DNA is TGTGCCAGCAGTGACCACAGGGGGCTTAGCGGGGCCAACGTCCTGACTTTC. It yields the protein CASSDHRGLSGANVLTF.